The T cell receptor (beta chain) described here comes from a study of T cell clonality in common variable immunodeficiency. Method: immunoSEQ multiplex PCR; TCRdb's copy keeps in-frame clones and lacks some. Singletons are absent from the sample, which has about 81,000 clones. V was pared by 0 bases and J by 4 bases, with 3 bases of the junction left unmatched. The CDR3 is 16 amino acids. This clone was found many times. The CDR3 is cut off 3 residues early in the read; its end comes from the germline J gene. The sample taken for sequencing was peripheral blood mononuclear cells. The sequence was collected from a person aged 18 to 70 in good health. The chain uses TRBV23-1 and TRBJ2-2; 9 nucleotides line up with TRBD1. TRBV23-1 is noted as an ORF with a role that remains uncertain. The CDR3 spells CASSQSGTGTTGELFF. Incomplete CDR3 DNA: TGCGCCAGCAGTCAATCAGGGACAGGGACCACCGGGGAG.